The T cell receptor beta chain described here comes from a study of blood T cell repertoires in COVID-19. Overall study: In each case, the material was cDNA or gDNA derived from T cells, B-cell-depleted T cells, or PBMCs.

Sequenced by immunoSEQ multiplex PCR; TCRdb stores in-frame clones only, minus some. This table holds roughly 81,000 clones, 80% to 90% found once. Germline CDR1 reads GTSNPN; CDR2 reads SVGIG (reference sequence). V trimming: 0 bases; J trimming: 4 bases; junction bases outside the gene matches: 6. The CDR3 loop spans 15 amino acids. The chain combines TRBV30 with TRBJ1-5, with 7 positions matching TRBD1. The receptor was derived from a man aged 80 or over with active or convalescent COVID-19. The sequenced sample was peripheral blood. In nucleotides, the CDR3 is TGTGCCTGGAGTGTACAAGGGGACAGTAATCAGCCCCAGCATTTT. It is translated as CAWSVQGDSNQPQHF.